The clone carrying this TCR beta chain was found a few times. Graves' hyperthyroidism qualified as stable when ophthalmopathy did not progress within 18 months. The data are from a study of T cells in Graves' hyperthyroidism and ophthalmopathy. RNA transcripts provided the source from which TCR beta CDR3 regions were amplified. The HTBI primer set served for first-round RT-PCR of the TCR CDR3. TCRdb independently ran MiXCR on the multiplex PCR reads; one entry per CDR3 protein. There are approximately 530,000 distinct CDR3 sequences in the sample; over 15% occur only once, and roughly 18% lies in the top ten. The trim removed 4 bases at V and 5 bases at J, leaving 9 bases unmatched. Germline loops: CDR1 KGHDR, CDR2 SFDVKD. CDR3 length: 17 residues.

The origin of this receptor is a woman aged 18-35 years with Graves' hyperthyroidism. The sequenced sample consisted of blood. The V call is TRBV24-1, the J call TRBJ2-3; 12 bases fit TRBD1. The CDR3 here is CATSDPGQGARGDTQYF. The CDR3 nucleotides are TGTGCCACCAGTGACCCGGGACAGGGGGCGCGAGGAGATACGCAGTATTTT.